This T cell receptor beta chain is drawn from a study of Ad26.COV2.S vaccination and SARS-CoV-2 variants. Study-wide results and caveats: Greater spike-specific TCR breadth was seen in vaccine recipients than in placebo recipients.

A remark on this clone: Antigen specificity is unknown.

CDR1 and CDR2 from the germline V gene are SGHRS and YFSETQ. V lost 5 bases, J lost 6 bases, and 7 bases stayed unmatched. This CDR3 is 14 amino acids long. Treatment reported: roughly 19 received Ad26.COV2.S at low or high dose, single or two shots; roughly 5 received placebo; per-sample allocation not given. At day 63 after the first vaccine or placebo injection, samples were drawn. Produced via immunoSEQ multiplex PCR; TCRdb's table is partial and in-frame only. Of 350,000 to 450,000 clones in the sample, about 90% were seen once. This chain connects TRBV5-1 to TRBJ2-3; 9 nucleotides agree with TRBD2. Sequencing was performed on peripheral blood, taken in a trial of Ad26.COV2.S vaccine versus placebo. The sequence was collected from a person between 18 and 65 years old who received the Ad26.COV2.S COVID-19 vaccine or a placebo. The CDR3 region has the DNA TGCGCCAGCAGATTAGCGGGGGCAGCGGATACGCAGTATTTT. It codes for CASRLAGAADTQYF.